This T cell receptor beta chain was sequenced for a study of blood T cell repertoires in COVID-19. Sequenced by immunoSEQ multiplex PCR; TCRdb stores in-frame clones only, minus some. The data hold more than 150,000 clones, with about 85% observed a single time. V was pared by 2 bases and J by 7 bases, with 8 bases of the junction left unmatched. This CDR3 spans 16 amino acids. Germline assignment: CDR1 MNHEY and CDR2 SVGAGI. The V gene is TRBV6-5, the J gene TRBJ1-6; 7 bases are shared with TRBD1. The sequence was obtained from a woman aged 70 to 79 with acute or convalescent COVID-19. The sample was peripheral blood. CDR3 loop: CASSYGMGTENSPLHF. In nucleotides, the CDR3 is TGTGCCAGCAGTTACGGTATGGGGACAGAGAATTCACCCCTCCACTTT.